This record concerns one T cell receptor beta chain sequence. The V gene's germline CDR1 is MNHEY and CDR2 SMNVEV (reference sequence). The CDR3 contains 13 residues. Between the trimmed V and J ends, which lost 2 bases and 5 bases, there was a span of 9 bases. The data belong to a study of blood T cell repertoires in COVID-19. Sequencing used immunoSEQ multiplex PCR; TCRdb keeps in-frame clones, though not all of them. The sample includes about 260,000 clones, more than 80% of them seen just once. The chain combines TRBV27 with TRBJ1-2; D not certain. The TCR comes from a woman younger than 35 who had recovered from COVID-19. What was sequenced was PBMCs or T cells enriched from blood (not recorded which). CDR3: CASSLSRGYGYTF. The CDR3 DNA reads TGTGCCAGCAGTTTAAGTAGAGGGTATGGCTACACCTTC.